This T cell receptor beta chain came from a study of blood T cell repertoires in COVID-19. Study details: The United States, Italy and Spain provided the acute and convalescent COVID-19 samples. Nucleic acid was either cDNA or gDNA, and it came from T cells, B-cell-depleted T cells, or PBMCs.

Authors' methods: Counts of nucleated cells, estimated from reference gene primer amplification, were obtained. Profiled with immunoSEQ multiplex PCR; TCRdb holds only in-frame clones, not every one. The V and J calls and clone size come from that table; D and trimming were worked out from the DNA. The sample lists roughly 53,000 clones; 86% were seen once. Notes on this clone: Germline and junction disagree at one end, which may indicate a read error.

The CDR3 spans 14 residues. Germline values: CDR1 MNHEY, CDR2 SVGAGI. The sequence derives from a man older than 75 with acute or convalescent COVID-19. Sequencing input: peripheral blood. V and J are TRBV6-5 and TRBJ2-3; D might be TRBD2 (5 bases). CDR3 in DNA: TGTGCCAGCAGCTACTACGGGGAAACAGATACGCAGTATTTT. It yields the protein CASSYYGETDTQYF.